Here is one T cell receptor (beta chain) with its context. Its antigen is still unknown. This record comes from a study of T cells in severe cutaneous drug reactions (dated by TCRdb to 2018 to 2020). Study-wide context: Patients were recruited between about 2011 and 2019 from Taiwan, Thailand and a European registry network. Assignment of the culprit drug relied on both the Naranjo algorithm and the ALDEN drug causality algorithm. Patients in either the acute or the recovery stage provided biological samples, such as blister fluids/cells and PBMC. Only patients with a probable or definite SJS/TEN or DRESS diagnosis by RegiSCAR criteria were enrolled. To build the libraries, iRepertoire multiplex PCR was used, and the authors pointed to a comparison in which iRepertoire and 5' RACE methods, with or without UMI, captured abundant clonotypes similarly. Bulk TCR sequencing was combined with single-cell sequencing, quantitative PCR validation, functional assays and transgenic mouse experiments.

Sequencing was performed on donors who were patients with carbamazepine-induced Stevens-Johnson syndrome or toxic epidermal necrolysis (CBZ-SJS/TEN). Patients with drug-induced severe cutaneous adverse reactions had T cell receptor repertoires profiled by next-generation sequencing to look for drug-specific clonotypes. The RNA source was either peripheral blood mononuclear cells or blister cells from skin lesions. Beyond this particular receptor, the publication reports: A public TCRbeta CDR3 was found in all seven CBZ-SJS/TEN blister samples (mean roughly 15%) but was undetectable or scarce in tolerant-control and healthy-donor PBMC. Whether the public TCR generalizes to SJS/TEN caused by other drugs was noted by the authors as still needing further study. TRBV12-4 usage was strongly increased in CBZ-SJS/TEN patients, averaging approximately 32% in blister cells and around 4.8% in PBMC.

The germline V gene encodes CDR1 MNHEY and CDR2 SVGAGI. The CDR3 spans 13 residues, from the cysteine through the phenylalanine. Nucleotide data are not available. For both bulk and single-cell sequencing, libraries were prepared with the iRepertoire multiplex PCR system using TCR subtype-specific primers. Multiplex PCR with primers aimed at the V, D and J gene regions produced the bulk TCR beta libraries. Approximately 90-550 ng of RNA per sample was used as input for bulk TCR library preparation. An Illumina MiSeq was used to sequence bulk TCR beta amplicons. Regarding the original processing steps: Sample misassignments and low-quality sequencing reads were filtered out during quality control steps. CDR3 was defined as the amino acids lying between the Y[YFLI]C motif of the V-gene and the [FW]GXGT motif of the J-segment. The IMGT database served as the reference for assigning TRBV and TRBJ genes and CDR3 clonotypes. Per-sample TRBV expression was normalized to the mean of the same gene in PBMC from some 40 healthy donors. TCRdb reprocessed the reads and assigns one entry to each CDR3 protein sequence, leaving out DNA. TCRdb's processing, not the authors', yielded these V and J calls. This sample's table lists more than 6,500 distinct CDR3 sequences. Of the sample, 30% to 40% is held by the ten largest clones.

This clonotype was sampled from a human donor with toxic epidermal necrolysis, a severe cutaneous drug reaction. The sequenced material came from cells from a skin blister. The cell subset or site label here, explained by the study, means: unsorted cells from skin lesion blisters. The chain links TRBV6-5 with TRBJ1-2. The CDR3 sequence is CASSYSRGYGYTF.